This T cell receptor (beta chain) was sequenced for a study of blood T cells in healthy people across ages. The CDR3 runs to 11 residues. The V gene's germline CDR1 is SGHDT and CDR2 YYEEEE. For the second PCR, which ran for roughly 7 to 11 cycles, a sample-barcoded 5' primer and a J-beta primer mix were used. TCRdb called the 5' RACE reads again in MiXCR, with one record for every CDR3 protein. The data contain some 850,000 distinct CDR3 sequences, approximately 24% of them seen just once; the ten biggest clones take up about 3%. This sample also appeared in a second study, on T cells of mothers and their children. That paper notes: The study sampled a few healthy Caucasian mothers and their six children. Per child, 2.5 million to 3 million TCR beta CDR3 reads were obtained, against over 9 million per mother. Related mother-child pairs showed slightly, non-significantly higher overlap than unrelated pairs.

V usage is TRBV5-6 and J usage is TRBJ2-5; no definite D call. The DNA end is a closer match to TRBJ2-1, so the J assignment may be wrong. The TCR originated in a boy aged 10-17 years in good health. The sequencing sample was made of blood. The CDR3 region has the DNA TGTGCCAGCAGCTTGGAAGGGTGGCAGTTCTTC. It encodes CASSLEGWQFF.